This T cell receptor beta chain was identified in a study of blood T cells in healthy people across ages. Combining a sample-barcoded 5' primer with a J-beta primer mix, a second PCR ran for about 7 to 11 cycles. TCRdb reprocessed the 5' RACE reads with MiXCR, giving one entry per CDR3 protein. This sample has roughly 560,000 distinct CDR3 sequences, with approximately 25% found just once. Deletions cut 5 bases from V and 6 bases from J, with 13 bases between. CDR3 size: 13 residues. Germline V gene lookup returns CDR1 SGHAT and CDR2 FQNNGV. The data were also submitted as part of a second study, on T cells of mothers and their children.

This chain joins TRBV11-2 and TRBJ1-2, with a tentative D call TRBD1 (6 bases). This clonotype was obtained from a boy aged 5-17 years in good health. Input material: blood. As DNA, the CDR3 is TGTGCCAGCAGCGTTGGACAGTTAGATGGCTACACCTTC. Protein sequence: CASSVGQLDGYTF.